Shown below are 27 T cell receptor beta chains from a single sample sequenced in a study of Graves' ophthalmopathy and Graves' hyperthyroidism. Using RNA transcripts, the TCR beta CDR3 regions were amplified. An opening RT-PCR round employed HTBI primers and preceded a second-round multiplex PCR. One entry per CDR3 protein, called by TCRdb with MiXCR from the multiplex PCR reads. The data hold around 1.1 million distinct CDR3 sequences, with around a third observed a single time. Sequencing was done on a sample of peripheral blood or thyroid tissue (not recorded which). All receptors come from an adult man with Graves' hyperthyroidism.

This clonotype was counted many times. V usage is TRBV2 and J usage is TRBJ2-5; perhaps TRBD1 as D (5 bases). V was trimmed by 6 bases and J by 2 bases, leaving 13 bases between them. Germline assignment: CDR1 SNHLY and CDR2 FYNNEI. The CDR3 contains 14 residues. The CDR3 here is CASRLTEKQETQYF. For the CDR3, the DNA is TGTGCCAGCAGGCTGACAGAGAAACAAGAGACCCAGTACTTC.

This clonotype has ten or more counts. This sequence joins TRBV6-4 and TRBJ2-1, with 9 nucleotides matching TRBD2. This CDR3 comprises 15 residues. Germline values: CDR1 MRHNA, CDR2 SNTAGT. Trimming took 2 bases from V and 6 from J; bases not matched to a gene: 5. The CDR3 DNA is TGTGCCAGCAGTGACAGGGCTAGCGGGGCCAATGAGCAGTTCTTC. Its translation is CASSDRASGANEQFF.

The rearrangement joins TRBV10-3 to TRBJ2-2; D possibly uses TRBD1 or TRBD2 (5 bases each). The germline gives CDR1 ENHRY, CDR2 SYGVKD. This CDR3 has 14 amino acids. V was trimmed by 7 bases and J by 0 bases, leaving 9 bases between them. CDR3 sequence: CAITRGPNTGELFF. CDR3 DNA: TGTGCCATCACCCGGGGACCGAACACCGGGGAGCTGTTTTTT.

With respect to this clonotype: This may stem from a read error, because a much larger clone lies one nucleotide away. The rearrangement joins TRBV7-9 to TRBJ2-5, with D possibly being TRBD1 or TRBD2 (5 bases each). Trimming cost V 1 base and J 1 base, with 13 bases left between them. This CDR3 spans 16 amino acids. Germline assignment: CDR1 SEHNR and CDR2 FQNEAQ (reference sequence). CDR3 in amino acids: CASSLGQGRSQETQYF. DNA of the CDR3: TGTGCCAGCAGCTTAGGCCAGGGACGGTCCCAAGAGACCCAGTACTTC.

The CDR3 loop reads CASSQDEGLYYGYTF. DNA of the CDR3: TGCGCCAGCAGCCAAGATGAGGGGTTGTACTATGGCTACACCTTC. The chain couples TRBV4-1 to TRBJ1-2; D perhaps matches TRBD1 (5 bases). CDR3 length: 15 amino acids. V lost 0 bases and J 3 bases, leaving 11 bases between the germline ends. CDR1 is MGHRA, CDR2 YSYEKL, per germline.

The genes are TRBV29-1 and TRBJ2-7; D might be TRBD2 (6 bases). The CDR3 loop spans 14 amino acids. The V gene's germline CDR1 is SQVTM and CDR2 ANQGSEA. V was cut by 3 bases and J by 4 bases, with 16 bases left in between. The CDR3 spells CSVEGEASGYEQYF. The CDR3 DNA sequence: TGCAGCGTTGAGGGGGAGGCCAGTGGGTACGAGCAGTACTTC.

This clonotype has a count of ten or more. The chain couples TRBV10-3 to TRBJ1-1; D unclear. The V and J ends lost 1 base and 0 bases respectively, with 12 bases between them. The CDR3 totals 16 residues. The V gene's germline CDR1 is ENHRY and CDR2 SYGVKD. CDR3 in DNA: TGTGCCATCAGTGAGTTTGAGGGCGGGATGAACACTGAAGCTTTCTTT. This translates into CAISEFEGGMNTEAFF.

The chain has TRBV24-1 and TRBJ2-3; 9 bases map to TRBD1. V was pared by 4 bases and J by 1 base, with 5 bases of the junction left unmatched. The CDR3 contains 16 residues. Germline V CDR1 and CDR2: KGHDR, SFDVKD. The CDR3: CATSDPGQGGTDTQYF. In DNA form, the CDR3 reads TGTGCCACCAGTGACCCGGGACAGGGCGGCACAGATACGCAGTATTTT.

The chain has TRBV29-1 and TRBJ2-5, with TRBD2 matching over 8 bases. From germline, CDR1 is SQVTM and CDR2 ANQGSEA. J was trimmed by 11 bases and V by 6 bases; bases with no gene match: 17. This CDR3 comprises 14 residues. CDR3 in amino acids: CSVTSGSSTDTQYF. DNA for the CDR3: TGCAGCGTAACTAGCGGTTCTAGCACAGATACGCAGTACTTC.

This clonotype was seen repeatedly, ten times or more. The J gene is TRBJ2-7, the V gene TRBV19; 8 bases align to TRBD2. This CDR3 comprises 14 residues. Per the germline V gene, CDR1 is LNHDA and CDR2 is SQIVND (reference sequence). Germline trimming cut 10 bases from V and 7 bases from J; bases unmatched to any gene: 15. CDR3 region: CATRRGAGVVEQYF. The CDR3 region has the DNA TGTGCCACCCGGAGGGGAGCGGGAGTCGTGGAGCAGTACTTC. Looking up the rest from reference TRBV19 and TRBJ2-7 gives the full variable domain: DGGITQSPKYLFRKEGQNVTLSCEQNLNHDAMYWYRQDPGQGLRLIYYSQIVNDFQKGDIAEGYSVSREKKESFPLTVTSAQKNPTAFYLCATRRGAGVVEQYFGPGTRLTVT.

This chain uses TRBV4-1 with TRBJ2-5; D might be TRBD1 (6 bases). Germline V CDR1 and CDR2: MGHRA, YSYEKL. Trimming left V 4 bases short and J 2 bases short, with 20 bases between. CDR3 length: 17 residues. CDR3 protein: CASSRGGASGRQETQYF. The CDR3 DNA reads as TGCGCCAGCAGCCGAGGGGGTGCGTCTGGGCGACAAGAGACCCAGTACTTC.

This clonotype has just a few counts. In nucleotides, the CDR3 is TGTGCCAGCAGGCCTTCTAGCGGGAGGGCATCCTACGAGCAGTACTTC. It yields the protein CASRPSSGRASYEQYF. This chain links TRBV12-3 or TRBV12-4 with TRBJ2-7; 12 positions agree with TRBD2. This CDR3 has 16 residues. V lost 6 bases to trimming and J lost 1 base; unmatched junction nucleotides: 7.

This clonotype occurred once. This chain joins TRBV28 and TRBJ1-1; possibly TRBD1 for D (6 bases). The length of the CDR3 is 15 residues. The V end was cut by 3 bases, the J end by 4 bases, with 15 bases between. Germline-derived CDR1 and CDR2 are MDHEN and SYDVKM. Here the CDR3 reads CASSFGAPGATEAFF. CDR3 nucleotides: TGTGCCAGCAGTTTCGGGGCCCCAGGGGCCACTGAAGCTTTCTTT.

In its sample, this clonotype was seen many times. The V and J genes are TRBV19 and TRBJ2-6; 9 bases fit TRBD1. The ends lost 8 bases at V and 9 bases at J; junction bases unmatched: 5. The CDR3 loop spans 13 amino acids. Per germline, CDR1 LNHDA and CDR2 SQIVND (reference sequence). The CDR3 protein is CASGDREDNVLTF. DNA of the CDR3: TGTGCCAGTGGGGACAGGGAAGACAACGTCCTGACTTTC.

As for this clonotype: A junction end diverges from the germline sequence, so it may reflect a read error. CDR3 sequence (DNA): TGTGCCAGCAGTCCACCGGACCTGAACACTGAAACTTTCTTT. Protein sequence: CASSPPDLNTETFF. The V and J genes are TRBV27 and TRBJ1-1; D is ambiguous. Germline V lookup: CDR1 MNHEY, CDR2 SMNVEV (reference sequence). This CDR3 contains 14 residues.

The chain employs TRBV29-1 and TRBJ1-2, with a weak D call TRBD1 (5 bases). The ends were cut back, 6 bases at V and 8 bases at J, with 25 bases in the middle. Germline lookup yields CDR1 SQVTM and CDR2 ANQGSEA. The CDR3 spans 15 residues. The DNA of the CDR3 is TGCAGCGTGGGACCCACAGGCGGCCATGGGGACGGCTACACCTTC. It yields the protein CSVGPTGGHGDGYTF. The full variable domain, in which reference TRBV29-1 and TRBJ1-2 provide the parts outside the CDR3, is SAVISQKPSRDICQRGTSLTIQCQVDSQVTMMFWYRQQPGQSLTLIATANQGSEATYESGFVIDKFPISRPNLTFSTLTVSNMSPEDSSIYLCSVGPTGGHGDGYTFGSGTRLTVV.

The chain joins TRBV19 to TRBJ1-1; D call uncertain. Germline CDR1 and CDR2: LNHDA and SQIVND (reference sequence). Trimming shortened V by 3 bases and J by 5 bases, and 10 bases separated the two germline ends. This CDR3 has 13 amino acids. The DNA of the CDR3 is TGTGCCAGTAGTATGGGTGAAGGGACTGAAGCTTTCTTT. Its translation is CASSMGEGTEAFF.

Points on this clonotype: One end of the junction varies from germline; a read error may be responsible. V gene TRBV6-5 combines with J gene TRBJ1-2, with a weak D call TRBD1 (6 bases). The CDR3 is 14 residues long. Germline V gene sequence: CDR1 MNHEY, CDR2 SVGAGI. The CDR3 spells CASSYGQRNYGYAF. DNA for the CDR3: TGTGCCAGCAGTTACGGACAGCGAAACTATGGCTACGCCTTC.

The genes are TRBV6-2 or TRBV6-3 and TRBJ1-1; 7 bases fit TRBD1. CDR1 is MNHEY and CDR2 is SVGEGT in the germline V gene. The CDR3 is 14 residues long. V shed 10 bases, J shed 4 bases, and the junction held 12 bases outside the gene matches. The CDR3 coding sequence is TGTGCCACCCGCTTCCAGGGGGGGGGCACTGAAGCTTTCTTT. Translation gives CATRFQGGGTEAFF.

For this clonotype: A much larger clone differs from this one at a single base, so this may be a read error. The rearrangement links TRBV7-9 to TRBJ2-5; no firm D call. The CDR3 consists of 12 residues. Deletions cut 1 base from V and 7 bases from J, with 7 bases between. Germline values: CDR1 SEHNR, CDR2 FQNEAQ (reference sequence). The CDR3 bases are TGTGCCAGCAGCTTAGAGTATGTGACCCAGTACTTC. Its translation is CASSLEYVTQYF. The whole variable domain, filled in from reference TRBV7-9 and TRBJ2-5, reads DTGVSQNPRHKITKRGQNVTFRCDPISEHNRLYWYRQTLGQGPEFLTYFQNEAQLEKSRLLSDRFSAERPKGSFSTLEIQRTEQGDSAMYLCASSLEYVTQYFGPGTRLLVL.

This clonotype has only one observation. The chain employs TRBV5-4 and TRBJ1-1; 7 nucleotides line up with TRBD1. This CDR3 comprises 14 residues. Germline-derived CDR1 and CDR2 are SGHNT and YYREEE (reference sequence). CDR3 sequence (DNA): TGTGTCTCCCACAGGGGATCCATGAACACTGAAGCTTTCTTT. Its translation: CVSHRGSMNTEAFF.

This rearrangement joins TRBV7-9 to TRBJ1-1; D is perhaps TRBD1 (5 bases). The germline V gene encodes CDR1 SEHNR and CDR2 FQNEAQ (reference sequence). The V gene lost 5 bases and the J gene lost 0 bases, with 16 bases spanning the gap. The CDR3 extends over 16 amino acids. CDR3 sequence (DNA): TGTGCCAGCAGCCCTCCGGGACGGGTCATGAACACTGAAGCTTTCTTT. This translates into CASSPPGRVMNTEAFF.

The chain carries TRBV20-1 and TRBJ2-7; the D gene is possibly TRBD1 (6 bases). CDR1 and CDR2 from the germline V gene are DFQATT and SNEGSKA (reference sequence). Trimming cost V 6 bases and J 0 bases, with 18 bases left between them. The CDR3 length is 15 residues. The CDR3 coding sequence is TGCAGTGCAACCTCCGGGACAACGAGCTCCTACGAGCAGTACTTC. The encoded protein is CSATSGTTSSYEQYF.

The sample holds many counts of this clonotype. This rearrangement joins TRBV7-8 to TRBJ1-1; the D is unclear. The V end lost 5 bases, the J end lost 5 bases, and 15 bases lay between the germline ends. Germline V gene data show CDR1 as SGHVS and CDR2 as FQNEAQ. The CDR3 totals 14 residues. This chain's CDR3 is CASSASTRGTEAFF. In DNA, the CDR3 is TGTGCCAGCAGCGCCTCGACTCGAGGGACTGAAGCTTTCTTT.

This clonotype was seen repeatedly, ten times or more. This chain uses TRBV5-1 with TRBJ2-7, with D perhaps being TRBD1 or TRBD2 (5 bases each). Germline-derived CDR1 and CDR2 are SGHRS and YFSETQ. Trimming cost V 0 bases and J 6 bases, with 10 bases left between them. This CDR3 is 13 amino acids long. The CDR3 DNA is TGCGCCAGCAGCTTGGTGGCAGGGACCGAGCAGTACTTC. It encodes CASSLVAGTEQYF.

Details on this clonotype: One base away lies a much larger clone, so this may be a sequencing read error. The genes are TRBV7-3 and TRBJ2-5; no firm D call. Germline CDR1 reads SGHTA; CDR2 reads FQGTGA. CDR3 length equals 15 residues. The CDR3 here is CASNLCIAWRETQYF. The CDR3 DNA reads as TGTGCCAGCAACTTATGTATAGCCTGGCGAGAGACCCAGTACTTC.

This clonotype came up many times. V and J are TRBV7-8 and TRBJ2-7, with D hard to call. V gave up 2 bases and J gave up 1 base, with 9 bases separating them. The CDR3 is made up of 14 amino acids. Germline V gene sequence: CDR1 SGHVS, CDR2 FQNEAQ. CDR3 sequence reads: CASSLRQPSYEQYF. DNA of the CDR3: TGTGCCAGCAGCTTACGGCAGCCTTCCTACGAGCAGTACTTC.